These 19 T cell receptor beta chains share one sample of origin, sequenced in a study of Ad26.COV2.S vaccination and SARS-CoV-2 variants. Profiled with immunoSEQ multiplex PCR; TCRdb holds only in-frame clones, not every one. Here the sample spans about 460,000 clones, 80% to 90% being singletons. Treatment specified: roughly 18 received Ad26.COV2.S at low or high dose, single or two shots; about five received placebo; per-sample allocation not given. Collection of the samples took place on day 63 after the first injection of vaccine or placebo. This specimen consisted of peripheral blood, obtained in a trial of Ad26.COV2.S vaccine versus placebo. Every receptor here comes from a person aged 18-65 years who received the Ad26.COV2.S COVID-19 vaccine or a placebo.

J is TRBJ2-1 and V is TRBV2, with 7 nucleotides matching TRBD2. Germline loops: CDR1 SNHLY, CDR2 FYNNEI. This CDR3 spans 12 amino acids. V lost 7 bases to trimming and J lost 14 bases; unmatched junction nucleotides: 11. CDR3 in amino acids: CASTLTSAGEFF. Here the CDR3 DNA reads TGTGCCAGCACCCTAACTAGCGCTGGGGAGTTCTTC.

This clone was counted between two and nine times. The rearrangement joins TRBV7-9 to TRBJ1-6; 7 bases align to TRBD1. CDR3 length equals 16 residues. Germline V gives CDR1 SEHNR, CDR2 FQNEAQ (reference sequence). V was pared by 1 base and J by 7 bases, with 7 bases of the junction left unmatched. This chain's CDR3 is CASSLVSGTANSPLHF. In DNA form, the CDR3 reads TGTGCCAGCAGCTTAGTATCCGGGACAGCCAATTCACCCCTCCACTTT.

This chain joins TRBV4-3 and TRBJ1-1; unclear D gene. The ends were cut back, 0 bases at V and 4 bases at J, with 12 bases in the middle. In germline, CDR1 is LGHNA, CDR2 YSLEER. This CDR3 has 15 amino acids. The CDR3 sequence is CASSQEMLPGTEAFF. DNA of the CDR3: TGCGCCAGCAGCCAAGAGATGCTCCCCGGCACTGAAGCTTTCTTT.

This rearrangement joins TRBV5-8 to TRBJ2-7; D gene unclear. Germline V gives CDR1 SGHTS, CDR2 YDEGEE. The germline V and J ends were trimmed by 7 bases and 6 bases, with 17 bases remaining between them. CDR3 length: 13 residues. The CDR3 region is CASPGWGSGEQYF. DNA of the CDR3: TGTGCCAGCCCCGGATGGGGTTCCGGCGAGCAGTACTTC.

V gene TRBV11-3 combines with J gene TRBJ2-7, with D tentatively TRBD1 (6 bases). The CDR3 loop spans 14 amino acids. The V end was cut by 3 bases, the J end by 2 bases, with 11 bases between. Germline CDR1 and CDR2: SGHNT and YENEEA. The CDR3 DNA follows: TGTGCCAGCAGCTTGGGACATGCCCCCTACGAGCAGTACTTC. This codes for CASSLGHAPYEQYF.

The chain links TRBV19 to TRBJ2-1; TRBD1 might be the D (6 bases). The germline V gene has CDR1 LNHDA and CDR2 SQIVND (reference sequence). The CDR3 is 16 amino acids. Trimming cost V 4 bases and J 0 bases, with 13 bases left between them. CDR3 residues: CASSTLQGSSYNEQFF. Written as DNA, the CDR3 is TGTGCCAGTAGTACATTACAGGGAAGCTCCTACAATGAGCAGTTCTTC.

The chain is built from TRBV7-9 and TRBJ1-2; D unresolved. This CDR3 has 15 residues. Germline V gene lookup returns CDR1 SEHNR and CDR2 FQNEAQ (reference sequence). Between the trimmed V and J ends, which lost 4 bases and 0 bases, there was a span of 12 bases. Written as DNA, the CDR3 is TGTGCCAGCAGCTCTTACAGAAGGGCTAACTATGGCTACACCTTC. Protein sequence: CASSSYRRANYGYTF.

The gene calls are TRBV7-2 and TRBJ1-2; 10 nucleotides agree with TRBD1. This CDR3 comprises 14 residues. The ends lost 5 bases at V and 7 bases at J; junction bases unmatched: 7. The germline CDR1 and CDR2 sequences are SGHTA and FQGNSA. Here the CDR3 reads CASSQLDRGGGYTF. CDR3 coding DNA: TGTGCCAGCAGCCAACTGGACAGGGGGGGTGGCTACACCTTC.

The CDR3 sequence is CASSADEGGNTEAFF. CDR3 nucleotides: TGTGCCAGCAGCGCGGACGAGGGTGGGAACACTGAAGCTTTCTTT. The chain is built from TRBV6-5 and TRBJ1-1; D ambiguous. CDR3 size: 15 residues. Trimming cost V 6 bases and J 1 base, with 15 bases left between them. CDR1 is MNHEY, CDR2 SVGAGI, per germline.

The rearrangement uses TRBV4-3 and TRBJ1-1; the D gene is possibly TRBD1 (5 bases). Trimming shortened V by 0 bases and J by 0 bases, and 20 bases separated the two germline ends. CDR1 and CDR2 (germline): LGHNA, YSLEER. This CDR3 has 19 residues. CDR3 DNA: TGCGCCAGCAGCCAAGACCACTCGGGGCAGGGTTCCTTGAACACTGAAGCTTTCTTT. It encodes CASSQDHSGQGSLNTEAFF.

The chain is built from TRBV6-2 or TRBV6-3 and TRBJ2-7, with TRBD2 identical over 8 bases. The CDR3 totals 15 residues. In germline, CDR1 is MNHEY, CDR2 SVGEGT. V lost 6 bases to trimming and J lost 1 base; unmatched junction nucleotides: 8. The CDR3 region has the DNA TGTGCCAGCAGCAGCAGCGGGAGTGCATCCTACGAGCAGTACTTC. Its protein product is CASSSSGSASYEQYF.

This rearrangement joins TRBV21-1 to TRBJ1-1; the DNA was not compared with TRBD1, the D call given in the table. TRBV21-1 is deemed a pseudogene. This CDR3 is built from 15 residues. The CDR3 loop reads CASSFHGQGRVEAFF. CDR3 bases: TGTGCCAGCAGCTTCCACGGACAGGGGCGGGTTGAAGCTTTCTTT.

The rearrangement joins TRBV9 to TRBJ2-2; a weak D match, TRBD1 (6 bases). Trimming cost V 0 bases and J 10 bases, with 13 bases left between them. Germline CDR1 is SGDLS and CDR2 is YYNGEE. This CDR3 region has 14 residues. CDR3 coding DNA: TGTGCCAGCAGCGTAGGTCTTGGGGGCGCGGAGCTGTTTTTT. Protein: CASSVGLGGAELFF.

On this clone: The same CDR3 can be traced to other DNA sequences in this sample. This sequence joins TRBV3-1 (or the pseudogene TRBV3-2) and TRBJ2-7, with a weak D call TRBD1 (6 bases). The CDR3 runs 13 residues. Germline V gene lookup returns CDR1 LGHDT and CDR2 YNNKEL (reference sequence). With 3 bases removed from V and 3 bases from J, the gap between germline ends came to 9 bases. CDR3 sequence (DNA): TGTGCCAGCAGCCAGGGACACCTCTACGAGCAGTACTTC. This sequence encodes CASSQGHLYEQYF.

This clone was picked up one time. This chain joins TRBV12-3 or TRBV12-4 and TRBJ1-1; possibly TRBD1 for D (6 bases). V was shortened by 4 bases and J by 4 bases, with 10 bases between the two germline ends. CDR3 length: 13 residues. The CDR3 reads CASSSVQGTEAFF. CDR3 in DNA: TGTGCCAGCAGTTCCGTACAGGGCACTGAAGCTTTCTTT.

The chain recombines TRBV27 with TRBJ2-3, with D uncertain. The CDR3 consists of 13 residues. V lost 3 bases and J 6 bases, leaving 10 bases between the germline ends. Looked up from germline, CDR1 is MNHEY and CDR2 is SMNVEV (reference sequence). CDR3 sequence (DNA): TGTGCCAGCAGTTTCCTCTCGAAGGATACGCAGTATTTT. It specifies CASSFLSKDTQYF.

The chain is built from TRBV6-2 or TRBV6-3 and TRBJ1-4, with D possibly being TRBD1 (6 bases). Germline CDR1 reads MNHEY; CDR2 reads SVGEGT. V was trimmed by 5 bases and J by 9 bases, leaving 16 bases between them. This CDR3 is 14 amino acids long. CDR3 DNA: TGTGCCAGCAGTCCATCAGGGGCGGGGAAAAAACTGTTTTTT. Protein sequence: CASSPSGAGKKLFF.

This sequence joins TRBV6-5 and TRBJ2-7; the match to TRBD2 covers 8 bases. Trimming cost V 5 bases and J 0 bases; bases outside gene matches: 6. The CDR3 extends over 15 amino acids. Per the germline V gene, CDR1 is MNHEY and CDR2 is SVGAGI. The CDR3 spells CASSQSGSGSYEQYF. CDR3 coding DNA: TGTGCCAGCAGTCAGAGCGGGAGTGGCTCCTACGAGCAGTACTTC.

The V call is TRBV12-3 or TRBV12-4, the J call TRBJ2-3; D unresolved. V lost 7 bases, J lost 8 bases, and 10 bases lay in between. CDR3 length: 11 residues. CDR3 residues: CASKRLSTQYF. DNA for the CDR3: TGTGCCAGCAAGAGGCTAAGTACGCAGTATTTT.